This record concerns one T cell receptor (beta chain) sequence. Its target is not known. This specimen belongs to a study of cytomegalovirus exposure and HLA in healthy donors. The CDR3 runs to 14 residues. Germline V gene data show CDR1 as SGHRS and CDR2 as YFSETQ. V shed 1 base and J shed 1 base, with 8 bases lying between them. PCR employed 60 Vbeta and 13 Jbeta primers. Profiling relied on immunoSEQ multiplex PCR, and the TCRdb table lists in-frame clones only, not all of them. Of 90,000 to 130,000 clones listed, approximately 80% were seen once; the top ten hold roughly 3%. Study conclusions and caveats: Among TCR beta chains, those listed as cytomegalovirus-associated numbered around 180. A later analysis showed TCR association rates differing by HLA locus, peaking at DRB1 and lowest at HLA-C. Of the V segments, some could not be distinguished, including TRBV6-2 and TRBV6-3, and were excluded.

Material: PBMCs. The receptor was isolated from a woman under 30 in good health and CMV-seropositive. This rearrangement joins TRBV5-1 to TRBJ2-5; D unresolved. The CDR3 loop reads CASSLLSSQETQYF. As DNA, the CDR3 is TGCGCCAGCAGCTTGCTGTCTTCCCAAGAGACCCAGTACTTC.